This T cell receptor beta chain was captured by sequencing in a study of breast tumors, draining lymph nodes, adjacent tissues. About this clonotype itself: Its antigen is undetermined.

Study outcomes and limitations: That most tumor T cells come from lymph nodes remained unproven. Tumor and nontumor repertoires were significantly more similar in luminal-like than in basal-like breast cancer.

TCRdb recomputed calls from the multiplex PCR reads with MiXCR, one row per CDR3 protein. The table has approximately 14,000 distinct CDR3 sequences, around three fifths seen once; the top ten hold roughly 31%. CDR1 and CDR2 from the germline V gene are SEHNR and FQNEAQ (reference sequence). Trimming shortened V by 5 bases and J by 4 bases, and 8 bases separated the two germline ends. The CDR3 runs 12 residues. The TCR originated in a female donor with breast cancer. Some clones in this sample may be carry-over from other donors' samples. The chain employs TRBV7-9 and TRBJ1-2; D unclear. The specimen was tumor-adjacent breast tissue. The CDR3 DNA sequence: TGTGCCAGCAGCGCAGGTCTCTATGGCTACACCTTC. Amino acid sequence: CASSAGLYGYTF.